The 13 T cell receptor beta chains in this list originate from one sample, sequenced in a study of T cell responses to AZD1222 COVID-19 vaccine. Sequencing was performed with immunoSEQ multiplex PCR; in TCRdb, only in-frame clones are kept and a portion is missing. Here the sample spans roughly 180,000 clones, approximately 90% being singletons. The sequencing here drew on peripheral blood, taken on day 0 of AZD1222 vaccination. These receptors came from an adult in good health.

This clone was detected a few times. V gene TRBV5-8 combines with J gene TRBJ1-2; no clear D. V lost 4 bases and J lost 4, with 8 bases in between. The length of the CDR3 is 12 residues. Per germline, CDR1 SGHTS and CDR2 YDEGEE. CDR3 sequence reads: CASSPSGYGYTF. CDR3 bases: TGTGCCAGCAGCCCGTCCGGCTATGGCTACACCTTC.

The CDR3 loop is CATSRDWGQGYNEQFF. The CDR3 bases are TGTGCCACCAGCAGAGATTGGGGACAGGGCTACAATGAGCAGTTCTTC. The rearrangement links TRBV15 to TRBJ2-1; 9 nucleotides align to TRBD1. The ends lost 0 bases at V and 3 bases at J; junction bases unmatched: 3. Per germline, CDR1 LNHNV and CDR2 YYDKDF (reference sequence). The CDR3 runs 16 residues.

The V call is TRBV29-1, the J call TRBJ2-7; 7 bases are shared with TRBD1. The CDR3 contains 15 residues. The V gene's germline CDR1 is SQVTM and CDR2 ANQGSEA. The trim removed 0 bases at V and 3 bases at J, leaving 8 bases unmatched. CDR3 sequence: CSVEESTGLRYEQYF. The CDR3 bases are TGCAGCGTTGAAGAATCGACAGGGCTGCGCTACGAGCAGTACTTC.

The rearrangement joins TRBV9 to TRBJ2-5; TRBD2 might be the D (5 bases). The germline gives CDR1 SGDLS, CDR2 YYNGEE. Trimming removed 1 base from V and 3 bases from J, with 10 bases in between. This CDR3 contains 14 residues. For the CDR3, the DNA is TGTGCCAGCAGCGTAACGCCGGGGAAAGAGACCCAGTACTTC. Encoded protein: CASSVTPGKETQYF.

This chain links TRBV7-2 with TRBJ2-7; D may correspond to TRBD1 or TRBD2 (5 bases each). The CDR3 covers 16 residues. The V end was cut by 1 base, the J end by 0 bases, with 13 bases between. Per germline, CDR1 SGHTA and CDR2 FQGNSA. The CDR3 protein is CASSLGPRDGSYEQYF. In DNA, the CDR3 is TGTGCCAGCAGCTTAGGCCCCCGGGACGGCTCCTACGAGCAGTACTTC.

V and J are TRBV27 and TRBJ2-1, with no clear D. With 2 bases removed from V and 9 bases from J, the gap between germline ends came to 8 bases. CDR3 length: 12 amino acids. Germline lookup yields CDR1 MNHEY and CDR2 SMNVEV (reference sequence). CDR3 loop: CASSLGWSEQFF. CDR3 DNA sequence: TGTGCCAGCAGTTTAGGGTGGTCTGAGCAGTTCTTC.

CDR3 loop: CASSDSQGAPHEQYV. The CDR3 coding sequence is TGTGCCAGCAGCGATTCACAGGGGGCGCCTCACGAGCAGTACGTC. The chain links TRBV11-1 to TRBJ2-7, with TRBD1 matching 9 bases. The CDR3 extends over 15 amino acids. Germline V CDR1 and CDR2: SGHAT, FQDESV (reference sequence). V lost 5 bases, J lost 5 bases, and 10 bases stayed unmatched.

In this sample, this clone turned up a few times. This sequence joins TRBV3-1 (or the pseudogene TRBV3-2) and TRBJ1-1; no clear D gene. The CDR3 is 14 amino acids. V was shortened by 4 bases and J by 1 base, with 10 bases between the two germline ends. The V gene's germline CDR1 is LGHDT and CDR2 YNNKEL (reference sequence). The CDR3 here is CASSLARGNTEAFF. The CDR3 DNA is TGTGCCAGCAGCCTTGCCAGAGGGAACACTGAAGCTTTCTTT.

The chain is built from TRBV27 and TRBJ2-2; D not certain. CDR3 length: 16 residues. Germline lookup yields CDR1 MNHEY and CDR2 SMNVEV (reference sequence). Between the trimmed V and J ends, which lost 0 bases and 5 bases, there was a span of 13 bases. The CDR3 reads CASSLSEGPLTGELFF. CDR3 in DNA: TGTGCCAGCAGTTTATCGGAAGGCCCCTTAACCGGGGAGCTGTTTTTT.

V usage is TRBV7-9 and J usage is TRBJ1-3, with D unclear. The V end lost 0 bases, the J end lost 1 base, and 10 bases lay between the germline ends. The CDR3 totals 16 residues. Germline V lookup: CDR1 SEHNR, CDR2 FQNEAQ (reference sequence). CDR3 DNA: TGTGCCAGCAGCTTAGCGCCACAGATGTCTGGAAACACCATATATTTT. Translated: CASSLAPQMSGNTIYF.

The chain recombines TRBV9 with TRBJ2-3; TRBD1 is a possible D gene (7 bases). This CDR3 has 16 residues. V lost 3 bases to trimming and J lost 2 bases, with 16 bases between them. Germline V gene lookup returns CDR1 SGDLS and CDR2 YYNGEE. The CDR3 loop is CASSASTGTLTDTQYF. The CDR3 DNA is TGTGCCAGCAGCGCATCGACAGGGACTCTCACAGATACGCAGTATTTT.

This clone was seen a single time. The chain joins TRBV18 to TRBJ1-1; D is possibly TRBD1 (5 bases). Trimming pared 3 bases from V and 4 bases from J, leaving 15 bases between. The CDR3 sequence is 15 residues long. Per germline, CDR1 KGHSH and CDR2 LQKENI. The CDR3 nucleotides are TGTGCCAGCTCACCGTTGGGCAAGGGACGCACTGAAGCTTTCTTT. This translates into CASSPLGKGRTEAFF.

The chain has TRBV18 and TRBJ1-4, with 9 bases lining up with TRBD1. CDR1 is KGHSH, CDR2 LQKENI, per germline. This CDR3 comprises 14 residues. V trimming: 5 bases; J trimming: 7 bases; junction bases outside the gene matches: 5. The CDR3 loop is CASSAGTGSEKLFF. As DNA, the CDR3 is TGTGCCAGCTCAGCGGGGACAGGGTCTGAAAAACTGTTTTTT.